The entry below describes one T cell receptor beta chain. Its antigen is as yet unknown. This specimen belongs to a study of breast tumors, draining lymph nodes, adjacent tissues. Study-wide points: Data fit most tumor T cells coming from lymph node, expanding in tumor. Tumor repertoires ranked between lymph nodes and nontumor tissue in diversity, with V and J gene preferences.

Germline V gives CDR1 DFQATT, CDR2 SNEGSKA (reference sequence). The CDR3 spans 15 residues. V was cut by 0 bases and J by 8 bases, with 17 bases left in between. TCRdb reanalysed the multiplex PCR reads using MiXCR and keeps one entry per CDR3 protein. The table has 60,000 to 75,000 distinct CDR3 sequences, around three fifths seen once. This clonotype was sampled from a female donor with breast cancer. Some clones in this sample may be carry-over from other donors' samples. The sample was breast tumor tissue. This sequence joins TRBV20-1 and TRBJ1-3; D not certain. The CDR3: CSAREQPRDGYTIYF. CDR3 bases: TGCAGTGCTAGAGAACAGCCTAGGGATGGCTACACCATATATTTT.